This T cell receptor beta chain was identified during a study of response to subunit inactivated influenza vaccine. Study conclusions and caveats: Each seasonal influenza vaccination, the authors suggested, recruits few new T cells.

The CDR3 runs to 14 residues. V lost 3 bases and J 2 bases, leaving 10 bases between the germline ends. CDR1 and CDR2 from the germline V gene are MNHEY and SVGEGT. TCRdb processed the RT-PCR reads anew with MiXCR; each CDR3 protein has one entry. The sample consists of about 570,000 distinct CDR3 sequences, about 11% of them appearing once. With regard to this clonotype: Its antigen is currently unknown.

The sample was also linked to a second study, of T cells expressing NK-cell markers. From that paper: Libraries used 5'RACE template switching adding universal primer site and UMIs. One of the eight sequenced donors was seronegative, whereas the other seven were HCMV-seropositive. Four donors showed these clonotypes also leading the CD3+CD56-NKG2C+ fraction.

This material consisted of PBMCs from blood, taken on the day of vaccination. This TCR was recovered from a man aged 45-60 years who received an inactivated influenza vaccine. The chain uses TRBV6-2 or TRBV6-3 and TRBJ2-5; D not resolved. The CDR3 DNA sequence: TGTGCCAGCAGTTATTCTTTCACGCAAGAGACCCAGTACTTC. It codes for CASSYSFTQETQYF.